This T cell receptor beta chain stems from a study of cytomegalovirus exposure and HLA in healthy donors. Study summary: The approximately 120 validation repertoires used the same platform as the 666 first-cohort repertoires, a later analysis reported.

General study findings and limits: Usually a TCR sequence was rare, but some public TCRs were found in many donors.

The CDR3 spans 17 residues. V lost 6 bases to trimming and J lost 1 base; unmatched junction nucleotides: 12. CDR1 and CDR2 from the germline V gene are KGHSH and LQKENI. Comment on this clone: Antigen: not known.

The validation cohort, a group of under 150 subjects, included the donors and was separate from the roughly 700-subject first cohort. Libraries were prepared by immunoSEQ multiplex PCR; TCRdb keeps only in-frame clonotypes and omits some of them. The repertoire holds 150,000 to 160,000 clones, with about 86% as singletons. The V and J genes are TRBV18 and TRBJ2-4; 7 nucleotides agree with TRBD2. Sequencing input: PBMCs. The clonotype comes from a man aged 18 to 35 in good health and CMV-seropositive. CDR3: CASSPLRGVEAKNIQYF. The CDR3 nucleotides read TGTGCCAGCTCGCCCCTTCGGGGGGTTGAGGCCAAAAACATTCAGTACTTC.